One sample yielded the 21 T cell receptor beta chains listed below, sequenced in a study of cytomegalovirus exposure and HLA in healthy donors. Use of 60 Vbeta and 13 Jbeta primers characterized the PCR. Method: immunoSEQ multiplex PCR; TCRdb's copy keeps in-frame clones and lacks some. The table records about 190,000 clones, roughly 81% of them present only once. The sequencing input was PBMCs. The receptors derive from a woman in her twenties or thirties in good health and CMV-seropositive.

The chain has TRBV19 and TRBJ2-2, with TRBD2 as a possible D gene (6 bases). CDR1 and CDR2 from the germline V gene are LNHDA and SQIVND (reference sequence). CDR3 length: 16 amino acids. Trimming took 0 bases from V and 7 from J, leaving 15 bases between them. CDR3 DNA: TGTGCCAGTAGTATAGATCGTCGGGAGACGGTCGGGGAGCTGTTTTTT. Translation gives CASSIDRRETVGELFF.

This clone showed up just a few times. In DNA form, the CDR3 reads TGTGCCAGCAGTGCCCCCAGGGGCACTGAAGCTTTCTTT. Protein: CASSAPRGTEAFF. The chain uses TRBV6-1 and TRBJ1-1; tentatively, D is TRBD1 (6 bases). V was pared by 4 bases and J by 4 bases, with 10 bases between. CDR3 length: 13 amino acids. Germline V gene sequence: CDR1 MNHNS, CDR2 SASEGT.

The V call is TRBV4-1, the J call TRBJ2-2; 7 nucleotides match TRBD2. Germline V gene lookup returns CDR1 MGHRA and CDR2 YSYEKL. V shed 0 bases and J 5 bases; nucleotides not matched to a gene: 9. The CDR3 spans 17 residues. The CDR3 reads CASSQDEVGGMTGELFF. CDR3 sequence (DNA): TGCGCCAGCAGCCAAGATGAGGTGGGGGGGATGACCGGGGAGCTGTTTTTT.

V gene TRBV6-1 combines with J gene TRBJ1-2; maybe TRBD1 (5 bases). V lost 7 bases to trimming and J lost 3 bases, with 18 bases between them. The CDR3 has 15 amino acids. Germline CDR1 is MNHNS and CDR2 is SASEGT. The CDR3 loop is CASTDGGGLDYGYTF. CDR3 nucleotide sequence: TGTGCCAGCACCGATGGGGGGGGATTGGACTATGGCTACACCTTC.

In this sample, this clone turned up a few times. The chain employs TRBV15 and TRBJ2-7; 8 positions agree with TRBD2. CDR1 and CDR2 from the germline V gene are LNHNV and YYDKDF (reference sequence). The V and J ends lost 5 bases and 0 bases, in that order; junction bases with no gene match: 6. The CDR3 extends over 15 amino acids. DNA of the CDR3: TGTGCCACCAGCCACGGGCGGGGGGACTCCTACGAGCAGTACTTC. Translated: CATSHGRGDSYEQYF.

This chain links TRBV5-6 with TRBJ2-1; a weak D match, TRBD2 (5 bases). This CDR3 comprises 13 residues. V lost 5 bases and J 4 bases, leaving 10 bases between the germline ends. CDR1 is SGHDT, CDR2 YYEEEE, per germline. Here the CDR3 DNA reads TGTGCCAGCAGGGTGCCGGGGTACAATGAGCAGTTCTTC. It translates to CASRVPGYNEQFF.

The V and J genes are TRBV28 and TRBJ1-2, with D unclear. Germline-derived CDR1 and CDR2 are MDHEN and SYDVKM. The CDR3 extends over 15 amino acids. V was trimmed by 4 bases and J by 2 bases, leaving 14 bases between them. The CDR3 sequence is CASSSAREANYGYTF. The CDR3 coding sequence is TGTGCCAGCAGTTCAGCACGAGAGGCGAACTATGGCTACACCTTC.

This clone has more than one count but fewer than ten. This sequence joins TRBV9 and TRBJ2-7; D gene uncertain. The CDR3 runs to 15 residues. The germline V gene encodes CDR1 SGDLS and CDR2 YYNGEE. V was shortened by 0 bases and J by 2 bases, with 12 bases between the two germline ends. For the CDR3, the DNA is TGTGCCAGCAGCGTAGAGGCAGGATCTCCCTACGAGCAGTACTTC. Translating gives CASSVEAGSPYEQYF.

This clone has more than one count but fewer than ten. V gene TRBV19 combines with J gene TRBJ2-1; 12 bases map to TRBD2. The V segment lost 6 bases and the J segment 1 base; nucleotides outside the gene matches: 13. CDR1 is LNHDA and CDR2 is SQIVND in the germline V gene (reference sequence). This CDR3 is built from 19 residues. In DNA form, the CDR3 reads TGTGCCAGTAGACGACTAGCGGGAGCTTTACGTGCATCCTACAATGAGCAGTTCTTC. Protein product: CASRRLAGALRASYNEQFF. Full variable domain (outside the CDR3, taken from reference TRBV19 and TRBJ2-1): DGGITQSPKYLFRKEGQNVTLSCEQNLNHDAMYWYRQDPGQGLRLIYYSQIVNDFQKGDIAEGYSVSREKKESFPLTVTSAQKNPTAFYLCASRRLAGALRASYNEQFFGPGTRLTVL.

V gene TRBV5-4 combines with J gene TRBJ2-3, with 7 bases that match TRBD2. With V trimmed by 3 bases and J by 2 bases, 9 bases remained unmatched. The germline gives CDR1 SGHNT, CDR2 YYREEE (reference sequence). The CDR3 spans 16 residues. The CDR3 loop is CASSSVAGLPTDTQYF. The CDR3 DNA reads as TGTGCCAGCAGCTCGGTAGCGGGCCTACCCACAGATACGCAGTATTTT. The variable domain in full, completed from reference TRBV5-4 and TRBJ2-3, reads ETGVTQSPTHLIKTRGQQVTLRCSSQSGHNTVSWYQQALGQGPQFIFQYYREEENGRGNFPPRFSGLQFPNYSSELNVNALELDDSALYLCASSSVAGLPTDTQYFGPGTRLTVL.

This chain connects TRBV28 to TRBJ1-2, with 7 positions matching TRBD1. Germline loops: CDR1 MDHEN, CDR2 SYDVKM. Trimming at V came to 0 bases and at J to 2 bases, leaving 3 bases not matched to a gene. CDR3 length equals 15 residues. Written as DNA, the CDR3 is TGTGCCAGCAGTTTATGGGAGGGGGCGAACTATGGCTACACCTTC. It translates to CASSLWEGANYGYTF.

The chain has TRBV6-5 and TRBJ2-3; TRBD1 is a possible D gene (5 bases). This CDR3 contains 12 residues. V lost 8 bases, J lost 5 bases, and 11 bases lay in between. Germline CDR1 is MNHEY and CDR2 is SVGAGI. DNA of the CDR3: TGTGCCAGCGGGTTTAGGGGAGATACGCAGTATTTT. Amino acid sequence: CASGFRGDTQYF.

This rearrangement joins TRBV27 to TRBJ1-4, with TRBD1 matching over 8 bases. After removal of 3 bases from V and 13 bases from J, the junction contained 4 bases not matched to a gene. Germline V gene data show CDR1 as MNHEY and CDR2 as SMNVEV (reference sequence). This CDR3 region has 12 residues. CDR3 in DNA: TGTGCCAGCAGTTTCCCGGGACAGGTACTGTTTTTT. It specifies CASSFPGQVLFF.

The chain couples TRBV19 to TRBJ2-7; 8 bases map to TRBD2. With V trimmed by 5 bases and J by 1 base, 7 bases remained unmatched. CDR3 size: 15 residues. Germline V lookup: CDR1 LNHDA, CDR2 SQIVND (reference sequence). The CDR3 reads CASSSGGRRSYEQYF. CDR3 DNA sequence: TGTGCCAGTAGTTCAGGCGGGAGGAGGTCCTACGAGCAGTACTTC.

The chain links TRBV6-1 to TRBJ2-7; D might be TRBD1 (5 bases). Trimming removed 8 bases from V and 4 bases from J, with 15 bases in between. The CDR3 consists of 13 residues. CDR1 and CDR2 (germline): MNHNS, SASEGT. In nucleotides, the CDR3 is TGTGCCAGCCCATCCCCGGACACTTACGAGCAGTACTTC. This translates into CASPSPDTYEQYF.

The V and J genes are TRBV5-4 and TRBJ2-5; 11 nucleotides match TRBD2. CDR1 is SGHNT and CDR2 is YYREEE in the germline V gene (reference sequence). This CDR3 is 18 amino acids long. The trim removed 7 bases at V and 5 bases at J, leaving 19 bases unmatched. The CDR3 spells CASGAIGSSGRATETQYF. The CDR3, as DNA: TGTGCCAGCGGGGCTATAGGGAGTAGCGGGAGGGCGACGGAGACCCAGTACTTC.

The gene calls are TRBV5-1 and TRBJ1-6, with D perhaps matching TRBD1 (5 bases). The CDR3 loop spans 13 amino acids. Trimming took 4 bases from V and 10 from J, leaving 12 bases between them. Germline-derived CDR1 and CDR2 are SGHRS and YFSETQ. The CDR3 nucleotides read TGCGCCAGCAGCCGAGACAGCGACTCACCCCTCCACTTT. Translated, it gives CASSRDSDSPLHF.

The chain has TRBV19 and TRBJ1-5; 7 bases are shared with TRBD1. The V segment lost 4 bases and the J segment 6 bases; nucleotides outside the gene matches: 6. This CDR3 has 14 amino acids. Germline V gene lookup returns CDR1 LNHDA and CDR2 SQIVND (reference sequence). This chain's CDR3 is CASSKATGFQPQHF. CDR3 in DNA: TGTGCCAGTAGTAAAGCGACAGGGTTTCAGCCCCAGCATTTT.

V is TRBV19 and J is TRBJ2-7, with TRBD2 identical over 8 bases. This CDR3 is built from 15 residues. The junction had 13 bases not matched to a gene; V was cut back by 7 bases and J by 5 bases. Germline assignment: CDR1 LNHDA and CDR2 SQIVND (reference sequence). CDR3 nucleotides: TGTGCCAGTACCATCGCGGGGGGCGCGAACCACGAGCAGTACTTC. This codes for CASTIAGGANHEQYF.

The rearrangement joins TRBV27 to TRBJ2-2; possible D gene TRBD1, 6 bases. CDR1 and CDR2 (germline): MNHEY, SMNVEV (reference sequence). The CDR3 is 16 amino acids. The germline V and J ends were trimmed by 4 bases and 0 bases, with 12 bases remaining between them. The CDR3 DNA follows: TGTGCCAGCAGTTCCCCCAGGGGCCCGAACACCGGGGAGCTGTTTTTT. Its protein product is CASSSPRGPNTGELFF.

The chain employs TRBV19 and TRBJ2-7, with D possibly being TRBD2 (5 bases). V gave up 4 bases and J gave up 2 bases, with 9 bases separating them. The CDR3 totals 13 residues. Per germline, CDR1 LNHDA and CDR2 SQIVND (reference sequence). CDR3 sequence reads: CASSTGIAYEQYF. CDR3 nucleotides: TGTGCCAGTAGTACGGGGATCGCCTACGAGCAGTACTTC.